A single TCR beta chain is shown here with its context. This sample also contains other DNA sequences that code for the same CDR3. This sample was taken from a study of cytomegalovirus exposure and HLA in healthy donors. From germline, CDR1 is SGHDT and CDR2 YYEEEE. CDR3 length equals 15 residues. J was trimmed by 3 bases and V by 5 bases; bases with no gene match: 10. In the PCR, 60 Vbeta and 13 Jbeta primers were used. Here immunoSEQ multiplex PCR was the method, and the copy in TCRdb shows in-frame clones only, minus some. The profile shows 130,000 or so clones, roughly 82% of them singletons. This clonotype was obtained from a male donor in good health and CMV-seropositive. The chain carries TRBV5-6 and TRBJ2-7; 8 bases map to TRBD2. Sequencing was carried out using PBMCs. This CDR3 reads CASRAAGGGFYEQYF. The CDR3 DNA follows: TGTGCCAGCAGAGCGGCGGGAGGAGGTTTCTACGAGCAGTACTTC.